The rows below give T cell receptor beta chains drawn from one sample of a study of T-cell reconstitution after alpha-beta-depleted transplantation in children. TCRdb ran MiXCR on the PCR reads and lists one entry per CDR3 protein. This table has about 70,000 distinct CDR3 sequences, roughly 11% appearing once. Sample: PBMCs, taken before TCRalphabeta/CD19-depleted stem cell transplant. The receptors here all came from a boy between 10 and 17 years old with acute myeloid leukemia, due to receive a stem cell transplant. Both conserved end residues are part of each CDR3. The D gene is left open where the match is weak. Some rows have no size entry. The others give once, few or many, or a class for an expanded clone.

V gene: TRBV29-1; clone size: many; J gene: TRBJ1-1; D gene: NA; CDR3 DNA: TGCAGCGTTGAACCGGGAAACACTGAAGCTTTCTTT; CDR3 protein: CSVEPGNTEAFF
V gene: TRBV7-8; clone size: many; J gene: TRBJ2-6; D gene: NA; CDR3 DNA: TGTGCCAGCAGCTCTGGGGGGCAGGTGGCCAACGTCCTGACTTTC; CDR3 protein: CASSSGGQVANVLTF
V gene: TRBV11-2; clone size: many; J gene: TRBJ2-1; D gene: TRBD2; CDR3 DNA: TGTGCCAGCAGCTTACCGAGCGGGAGGGCCAATGAGCAGTTCTTC; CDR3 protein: CASSLPSGRANEQFF
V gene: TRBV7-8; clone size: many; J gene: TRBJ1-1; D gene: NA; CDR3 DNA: TGTGCCAGCAGCTTAGCGATCAAGGTGTCGGGCACTGAAGCTTTCTTT; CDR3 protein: CASSLAIKVSGTEAFF
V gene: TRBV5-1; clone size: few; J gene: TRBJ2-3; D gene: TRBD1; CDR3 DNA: TGCGCCAGCAGCCGTAGACAGGGGGCAGATACGCAGTATTTT; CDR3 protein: CASSRRQGADTQYF
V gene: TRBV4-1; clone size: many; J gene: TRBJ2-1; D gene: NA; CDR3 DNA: TGCGCCAGCAGCGATAGGACAGTCCTCTACAATGAGCAGTTCTTC; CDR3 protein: CASSDRTVLYNEQFF
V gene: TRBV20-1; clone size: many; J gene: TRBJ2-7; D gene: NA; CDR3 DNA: TGCAGTGCTAGTGATACTGGACTATCTAGAGCCTACGAGCAGTACTTC; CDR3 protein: CSASDTGLSRAYEQYF
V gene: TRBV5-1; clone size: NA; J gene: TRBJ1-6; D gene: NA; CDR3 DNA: TGCGCCAGCAGAACAGGGAATGGCAATTCACCCCTCCACTTT; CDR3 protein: CASRTGNGNSPLHF
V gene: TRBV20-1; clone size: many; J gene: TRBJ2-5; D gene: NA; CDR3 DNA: TGCAGTGCTACAGGGTACGAGACCCAGTACTTC; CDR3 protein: CSATGYETQYF
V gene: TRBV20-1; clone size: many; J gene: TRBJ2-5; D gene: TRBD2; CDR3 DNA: TGCAGTGCTGGGCAAGGACTAGCGGTAGAAGGGACCCAGTACTTC; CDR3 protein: CSAGQGLAVEGTQYF
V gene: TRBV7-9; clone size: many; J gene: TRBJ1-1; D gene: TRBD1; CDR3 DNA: TGTGCCAGCAGCTCGACAGGGGGCCGGGGGACTGAAGCTTTCTTT; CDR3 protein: CASSSTGGRGTEAFF
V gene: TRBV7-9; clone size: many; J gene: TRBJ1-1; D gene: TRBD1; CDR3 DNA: TGTGCCAGCGGGGACAGGGCCGCTGAAGCTTTCTTT; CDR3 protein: CASGDRAAEAFF
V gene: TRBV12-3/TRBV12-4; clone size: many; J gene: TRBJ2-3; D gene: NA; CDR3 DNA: TGTGCCAGCTCCTTAGGTTATAGCACAGATACGCAGTATTTT; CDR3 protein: CASSLGYSTDTQYF
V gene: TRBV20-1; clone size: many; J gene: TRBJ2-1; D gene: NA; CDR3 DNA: TGCAGTGCACGTAGACTAGCCTACAATGAGCAGTTCTTC; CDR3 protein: CSARRLAYNEQFF
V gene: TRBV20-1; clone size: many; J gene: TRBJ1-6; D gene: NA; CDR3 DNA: TGCAGTGCTCCCGGACCTTCTTCAGGGAATTCACCCCTCCACTTT; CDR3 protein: CSAPGPSSGNSPLHF
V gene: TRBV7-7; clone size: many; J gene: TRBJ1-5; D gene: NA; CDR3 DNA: TGTGCCAGCAGTAGGGTCTCCTCGGCCCAGCATTTT; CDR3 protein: CASSRVSSAQHF
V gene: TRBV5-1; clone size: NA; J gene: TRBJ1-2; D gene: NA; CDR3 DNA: TGCGCCAGCAGCTTGGGGGCACATGGCTACACCTTC; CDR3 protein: CASSLGAHGYTF
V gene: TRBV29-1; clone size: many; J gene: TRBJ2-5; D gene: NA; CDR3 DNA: TGCAGCGCCACGGATAAAGTAGGGACCCAGTACTTC; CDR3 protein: CSATDKVGTQYF
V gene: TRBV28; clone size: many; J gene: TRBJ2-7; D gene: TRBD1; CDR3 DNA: TGTGCCAGCAGTCCTCCCACGCAGGGGGCCGGGGAGCAGTACTTC; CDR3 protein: CASSPPTQGAGEQYF
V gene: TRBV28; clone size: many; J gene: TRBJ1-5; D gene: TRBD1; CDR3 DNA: TGTGCCAGCAGACAAACAGGGGCGTGGAGCAATCAGCCCCAGCATTTT; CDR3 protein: CASRQTGAWSNQPQHF
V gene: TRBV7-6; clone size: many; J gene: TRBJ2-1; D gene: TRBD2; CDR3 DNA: TGTGCCAGCAGCTTAGTGGCGGGGGGGGCGTACAATGAGCAGTTCTTC; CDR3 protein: CASSLVAGGAYNEQFF
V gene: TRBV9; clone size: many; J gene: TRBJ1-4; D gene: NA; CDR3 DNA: TGTGCCAGCAGCGTAGATTCCGCCGCAACTAATGAAAAACTGTTTTTT; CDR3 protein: CASSVDSAATNEKLFF
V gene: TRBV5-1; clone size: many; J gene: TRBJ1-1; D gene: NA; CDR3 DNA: TGCGCCAGCAGCTCGTTCGGGCCTGAAGCTTTCTTT; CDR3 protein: CASSSFGPEAFF
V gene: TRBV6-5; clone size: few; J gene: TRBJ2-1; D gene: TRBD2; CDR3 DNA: TGTGCCAGCAGTTACATGAGCGGGAACTCCTACAATGAGCAGTTCTTC; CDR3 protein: CASSYMSGNSYNEQFF
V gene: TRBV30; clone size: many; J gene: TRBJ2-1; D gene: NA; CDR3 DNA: TGTGCCTGGGCTAGCGTCAATGAGCAGTTCTTC; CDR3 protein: CAWASVNEQFF